This T cell receptor (beta chain) was profiled in a study of shared clonotypes between healthy human individuals. Study outcomes and limitations: Clonotype sharing among the donors was expected to vary with sequencing depth.

CDR1 and CDR2 (germline): MDHEN, SYDVKM. Losses at the gene ends were 7 bases for V and 4 bases for J; bases not matched to a gene: 9. CDR3 length: 14 amino acids. Deep-level running was used for the assay. The data were produced by immunoSEQ multiplex PCR, yet TCRdb's version contains in-frame clones alone and is incomplete. The table records hundreds of thousands of clones, 90% to 97% of them present only once. Comments on this clone: Its antigen remains unidentified.

The source material was naive CD4+ T cells sorted from blood. Sample subset: CD45RA+ positively selected. The receptor comes from a woman in her twenties or thirties in good health. The chain combines TRBV28 with TRBJ1-2; 7 positions agree with TRBD1. The CDR3 DNA is TGTGCCAGCAATAGCCCAGGGGGACCCTATGGCTACACCTTC. It encodes CASNSPGGPYGYTF.